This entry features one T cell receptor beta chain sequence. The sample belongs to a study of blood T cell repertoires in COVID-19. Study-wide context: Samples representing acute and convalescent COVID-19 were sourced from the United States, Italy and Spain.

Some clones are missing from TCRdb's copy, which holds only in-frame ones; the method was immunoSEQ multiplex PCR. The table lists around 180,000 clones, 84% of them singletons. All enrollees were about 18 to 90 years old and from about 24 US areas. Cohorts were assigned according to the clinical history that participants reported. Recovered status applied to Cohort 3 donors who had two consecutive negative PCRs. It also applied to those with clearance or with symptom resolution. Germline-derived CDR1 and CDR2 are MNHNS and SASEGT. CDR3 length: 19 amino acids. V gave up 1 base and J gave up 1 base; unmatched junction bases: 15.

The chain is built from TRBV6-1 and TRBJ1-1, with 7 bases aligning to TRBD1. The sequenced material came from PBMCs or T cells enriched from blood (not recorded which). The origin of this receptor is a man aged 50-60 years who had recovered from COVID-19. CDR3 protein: CASSEDSSGRGTKNTEAFF. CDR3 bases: TGTGCCAGCAGTGAAGATTCCAGCGGCAGGGGGACCAAGAACACTGAAGCTTTCTTT.